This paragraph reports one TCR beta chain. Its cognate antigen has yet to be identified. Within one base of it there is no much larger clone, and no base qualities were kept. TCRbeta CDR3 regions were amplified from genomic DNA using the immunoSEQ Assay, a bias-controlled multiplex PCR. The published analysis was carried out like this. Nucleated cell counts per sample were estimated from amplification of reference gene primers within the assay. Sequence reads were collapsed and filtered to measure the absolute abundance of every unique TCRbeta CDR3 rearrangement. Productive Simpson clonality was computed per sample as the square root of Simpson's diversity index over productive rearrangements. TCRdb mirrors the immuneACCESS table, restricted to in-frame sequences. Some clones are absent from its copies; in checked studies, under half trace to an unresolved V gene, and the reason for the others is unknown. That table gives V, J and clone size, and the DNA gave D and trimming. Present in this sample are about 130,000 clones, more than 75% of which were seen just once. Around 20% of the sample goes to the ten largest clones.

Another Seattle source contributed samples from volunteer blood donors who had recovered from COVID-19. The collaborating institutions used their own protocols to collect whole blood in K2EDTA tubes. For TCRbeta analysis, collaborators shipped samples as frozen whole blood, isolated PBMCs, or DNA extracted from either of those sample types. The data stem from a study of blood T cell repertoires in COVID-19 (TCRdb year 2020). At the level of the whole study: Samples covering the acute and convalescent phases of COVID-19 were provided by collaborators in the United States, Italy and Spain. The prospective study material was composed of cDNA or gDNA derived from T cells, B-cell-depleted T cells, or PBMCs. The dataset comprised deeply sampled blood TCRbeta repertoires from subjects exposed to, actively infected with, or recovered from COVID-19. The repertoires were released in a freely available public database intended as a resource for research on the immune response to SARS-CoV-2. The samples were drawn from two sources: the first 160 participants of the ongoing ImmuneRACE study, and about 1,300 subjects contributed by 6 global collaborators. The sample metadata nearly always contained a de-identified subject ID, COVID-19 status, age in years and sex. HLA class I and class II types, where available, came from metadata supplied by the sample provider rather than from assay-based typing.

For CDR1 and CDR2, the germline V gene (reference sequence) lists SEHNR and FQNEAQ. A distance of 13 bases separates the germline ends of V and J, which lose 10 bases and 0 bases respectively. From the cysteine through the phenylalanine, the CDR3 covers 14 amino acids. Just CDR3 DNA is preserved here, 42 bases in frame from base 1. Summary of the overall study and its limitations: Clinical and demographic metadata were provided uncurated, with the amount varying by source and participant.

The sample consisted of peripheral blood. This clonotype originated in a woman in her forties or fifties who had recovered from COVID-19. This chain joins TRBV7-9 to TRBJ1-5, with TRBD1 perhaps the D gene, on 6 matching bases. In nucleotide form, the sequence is TGTGCCACACAGGACAGACATAGCAATCAGCCCCAGCATTTT. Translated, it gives CATQDRHSNQPQHF.